This TCR beta chain was recovered during a study of T-cell memory formation after mild COVID-19. CDR3 length equals 16 residues. V lost 6 bases and J 2 bases, leaving 20 bases between the germline ends. Study findings and constraints: Day 15 to 85 contractors were CD4/CD8 balanced; later expanders leaned CD4+.

A single record per CDR3 protein comes from TCRdb applying MiXCR to the 5' RACE reads. Among fewer than 650,000 distinct CDR3 sequences, around a sixth were seen once, and the ten largest hold 8.1%. Turning to this clonotype: Antigen unknown.

Sequenced: PBMCs or a T cell subset sorted from them (not recorded which). The clonotype comes from an adult woman who had mild COVID-19 (a few samples of this study predate the infection). Cell type and time point are not known. The chain carries TRBV12-3 or TRBV12-4 and TRBJ2-7, with D perhaps TRBD2 (6 bases). CDR3 nucleotide sequence: TGTGCCAGCAGCTATCTCCAGGGCGGGAACCCCTACGAGCAGTACTTC. Translating it yields CASSYLQGGNPYEQYF.